This record concerns one T cell receptor (beta chain) sequence. Graves' hyperthyroidism is called stable when ophthalmopathy does not progress within 18 months. Amplified TCR beta CDR3 regions derived from RNA transcripts. The TCR CDR3 first-round RT-PCR relied on the HTBI primer set. Using its own MiXCR run on the multiplex PCR reads, TCRdb lists one record per CDR3 protein. The sample gives about 690,000 distinct CDR3 sequences, approximately 15% of which show up once; roughly 15% is in the top ten. This record comes from a study of T cells in Graves' hyperthyroidism and ophthalmopathy. Germline V gene sequence: CDR1 SGHKS, CDR2 YYEKEE (reference sequence). The CDR3 sequence is 14 residues long. With V trimmed by 7 bases and J by 2 bases, 6 bases remained unmatched.

The origin of this receptor is a man between 50 and 59 years old with Graves' hyperthyroidism. The sequenced sample was blood. V is TRBV5-5 and J is TRBJ2-3; 8 nucleotides line up with TRBD2. The CDR3 bases are TGTGCCAGCTCGGGGGGGAGTATCACAGATACGCAGTATTTT. Its protein is CASSGGSITDTQYF.